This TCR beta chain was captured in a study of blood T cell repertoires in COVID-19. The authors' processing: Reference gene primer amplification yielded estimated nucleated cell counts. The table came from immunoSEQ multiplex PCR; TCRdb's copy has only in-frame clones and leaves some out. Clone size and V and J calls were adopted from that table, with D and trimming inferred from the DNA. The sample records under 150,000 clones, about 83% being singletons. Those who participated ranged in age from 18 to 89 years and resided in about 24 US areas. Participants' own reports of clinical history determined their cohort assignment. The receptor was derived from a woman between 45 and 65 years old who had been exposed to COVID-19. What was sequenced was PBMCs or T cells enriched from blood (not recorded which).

The chain's CDR3 is CASSLVAETQYF. CDR3 nucleotide sequence: TGTGCCAGCAGCTTAGTAGCAGAGACCCAGTACTTC. V and J are TRBV7-6 and TRBJ2-5; no reliable D call. The germline gives CDR1 SGHVS, CDR2 FNYEAQ. Trimming left V 1 base short and J 4 bases short, with 4 bases between. The CDR3 extends over 12 amino acids.